This TCR beta chain was profiled in a study of lymphopenia after photon versus proton radiotherapy. Regarding the study as a whole: Post-nadir diversity loss with photons came from oligoclonal expansion, particularly CD8+ Temra cells. Photon-treated patients lost naive T cells and TCR diversity; proton-treated stayed stable. In patients who died, overall survival fell as post-nadir TCR diversity dropped more.

The germline V gene has CDR1 SGHVS and CDR2 FQNEAQ. The CDR3 totals 13 residues. The repertoire was sequenced with immunoSEQ multiplex PCR; TCRdb's copy has only in-frame clones and lacks some. The table has around 55,000 clones, about four fifths seen once. As for this clone: Its antigen is unidentified.

This material consisted of peripheral blood, taken from a patient treated with proton-based radiotherapy. J is TRBJ2-5 and V is TRBV7-8; D possibly corresponds to TRBD2 (5 bases). The J call is doubtful: the DNA matches TRBJ2-7 better. The clonotype originates from a man between 60 and 75 years old with pancreatic cancer. The CDR3 DNA reads as TGTGCCAGCAGCCCCCTGGAGGCCTACGAGCAGTACTTC. Protein: CASSPLEAYEQYF.